This entry lists 5 T cell receptor beta chains sequenced from one sample in a study of T cell repertoires in cytomegalovirus infection. Their antigen targets remain unknown. TCRdb reprocessed the reads via MiXCR and lists one record per CDR3 protein. The table shows approximately 74,000 distinct CDR3 sequences, with around 40% occurring only once. Sequenced here: CD8+ T cells from cultured PBMCs, sampled from culture after CMV antigen stimulation. The receptors were gathered from a human donor in good health (CMV status not recorded). Some clones in this sample may be carry-over from other donors' samples.

This sequence joins TRBV20-1 and TRBJ2-1; D is unresolved. The length of the CDR3 is 11 residues. Per germline, CDR1 DFQATT and CDR2 SNEGSKA (reference sequence). The germline V and J ends were trimmed by 4 bases and 4 bases, with 5 bases remaining between them. The CDR3 DNA is TGCAGTGCTAATTTGTACAATGAGCAGTTCTTC. It translates to CSANLYNEQFF.

This clonotype was seen a handful of times. This sequence joins TRBV4-3 and TRBJ2-1; TRBD2 matches 9 bases. Germline V gives CDR1 LGHNA, CDR2 YSLEER. The CDR3 has 16 amino acids. The ends lost 4 bases at V and 0 bases at J; junction bases unmatched: 4. CDR3 sequence: CASSPLAGSSYNEQFF. The CDR3 DNA reads as TGCGCCAGCAGCCCGCTAGCGGGGTCCTCCTACAATGAGCAGTTCTTC.

This clonotype was counted ten times or more. The chain links TRBV4-3 to TRBJ2-6; TRBD1 is a possible D gene (5 bases). Trimming shortened V by 1 base and J by 0 bases, and 7 bases separated the two germline ends. Germline V gene sequence: CDR1 LGHNA, CDR2 YSLEER. The CDR3 is 16 residues long. The CDR3 bases are TGCGCCAGCAGCCAAGTCAGGGACTCTGGGGCCAACGTCCTGACTTTC. The encoded protein is CASSQVRDSGANVLTF.

The rearrangement joins TRBV4-1 to TRBJ2-1; 10 nucleotides match TRBD2. The length of the CDR3 is 14 residues. The V gene end was trimmed by 6 bases and the J gene end by 7 bases; junction bases not matched to a gene: 6. Germline V gives CDR1 MGHRA, CDR2 YSYEKL. Written as DNA, the CDR3 is TGCGCCAGCAGTGGAGCGGGGGGGCTGAATGAGCAGTTCTTC. It encodes CASSGAGGLNEQFF.

The rearrangement joins TRBV20-1 to TRBJ1-5; 7 nucleotides match TRBD1. Per germline, CDR1 DFQATT and CDR2 SNEGSKA (reference sequence). The CDR3 has 17 residues. The V and J ends lost 6 bases and 3 bases, in that order; junction bases with no gene match: 17. The CDR3 nucleotides are TGCAGTGCCGTGGGGGAATACAGGGGAAGTCACAATCAGCCCCAGCATTTT. Protein: CSAVGEYRGSHNQPQHF.